This TCR beta chain was sequenced in a study of molecular identifiers for immune sequencing clone quantification. TCRdb reprocessed the PCR reads with MiXCR, giving one entry per CDR3 protein. The table lists tens of thousands of distinct CDR3 sequences, 15% to 20% of them singletons. This clonotype was recorded at least ten times. The CDR3 runs 17 residues. With 6 bases removed from V and 0 bases from J, the gap between germline ends came to 15 bases. The gene calls are TRBV12-3 or TRBV12-4 and TRBJ2-6, with a possible D match to TRBD1 (5 bases). The source is a human donor in good health. Some libraries in this study had Jurkat cell RNA spiked in. Source material: naive CD8+ T cells from blood, with Jurkat cell RNA spiked in. The subset is: FACS-sorted CD8+CD4-CCR7+CD45RA+ naive T cells. The CDR3, as DNA: TGTGCCAGCAGAAAACCCGACAGATCCTCTGGGGCCAACGTCCTGACTTTC. Residues: CASRKPDRSSGANVLTF.